The present entry profiles one T cell receptor (beta chain) with its context. It has no known antigen specificity. Per-base qualities were not stored, and no clone one base away is much larger. The data stem from a study of shared clonotypes between healthy human individuals (dated by TCRdb to the early 2020s). About the study as a whole: Two women and a few men aged 18 to 49 years were included in the cohort. To estimate repertoire size and how much clonotypes are shared between individuals, the study performed deep sequencing of blood TCR repertoires from a handful of healthy adults. Different laboratories and diverse techniques were used to prepare libraries and sequence TCR repertoires, to increase sequencing depth and limit assay-specific biases. Per donor, leukapheresis produced somewhere between about 0.85 and 9.5 billion PBMCs.

Healthy HIV-negative adults with no recently reported acute infections or vaccinations were included as donors. All donors were Caucasian adults living in Nashville, Tennessee, USA. In the unsorted samples, around 81 million PBMCs were counted, and genomic DNA was extracted using the QIAamp DNA Blood Mini kit. After blood collection by leukapheresis, PBMCs were isolated using Ficoll-Histopaque density gradient centrifugation and then cryopreserved in the vapor phase of liquid nitrogen. CDR1 SNHLY and CDR2 FYNNEI are derived from the germline V gene. The CDR3 covers 15 residues, taking in both the cysteine and the phenylalanine. Only the CDR3 DNA stays, 45 bases, in frame from base 1. The germline V end is reduced by 6 bases and the J end by 6 bases; junction bases left unmatched: 7. Results the study describes overall, beyond this receptor: The genetic and exposure-history diversity represented was limited by the small number of donors. Sampling was restricted to blood, and TCR repertoires in tissues likely differ from the TCR repertoires found in blood. Pairwise subsampling indicated that sequencing depth was expected to affect the degree of clonotype sharing among donors.

Using the deep immunoSEQ assay, multiplex PCR amplified TCR CDR3 regions from genomic DNA. For each cell subset, the extracted genomic DNA was distributed evenly across all wells of several immunoSEQ 96-well plates, and each plate served as one replicate. For unsorted PBMC, each replicate PCR was loaded with roughly 330 ng genomic DNA, equivalent to tens of thousands of T cell genomes. Genomic DNA from unsorted PBMC was sequenced over ten immunoSEQ deep assay plates. Purified libraries were measured with a Qubit 3.0 fluorometer, size-checked on a Bioanalyzer 2100, and measured again with the KAPA Library Quantification kit. Every immunoSEQ 96-well plate was sequenced on a dedicated single-read 150-cycle Illumina NextSeq 550 flow cell. The authors' pipeline ran thus. Because only junctional sequences without quality scores were contained in the immunoSEQ output, filtering matching that applied to full-length reads could not be performed. To assign V/J genes and CDR3, sequences were annotated using PyIR, a Python wrapper for IgBLAST v1.9, with IMGT germline references. Reads were removed for weak V/J assignments (E-value above 1e-6), missing CDR3, stop codons, out-of-frame junctions, or ambiguous translated residues. V3J clonotypes were defined as sequences sharing an identical inferred V gene, J gene, and CDR3 amino acid sequence. The percentage overlap between two repertoires was calculated by dividing the number of shared unique clonotypes by the size of the smaller repertoire. Three approaches were used to assess repertoire richness: RTK rarefaction, the Chao1 estimator, and Recon v2.1 estimates of unobserved clonotypes. The immuneACCESS repertoire file appears here via TCRdb, limited to in-frame rearrangements. These files lack a portion of the clones; in checked studies, under half of the deficit traces to unresolved V genes, and the cause of the others is not known. The V and J calls and clone size come from that table; D and trimming were worked out from the DNA. The sample table contains 450,000 to 600,000 clones; only one count was recorded for 79% of them. The biggest ten clones account for over 10% of the sample.

This clonotype was obtained from a woman aged 40 to 50 in good health. Some clones in this sample may be carry-over from other donors' samples. The V and J segments used are TRBV2 and TRBJ1-4; 10 bases in the middle match TRBD1. Sequencing was performed on PBMCs. The encoded CDR3 is CASSRQGAGDEKLFF. DNA sequence: TGTGCCAGCAGCAGACAGGGGGCTGGTGATGAAAAACTGTTTTTT. Joined to the reference TRBV2 and TRBJ1-4 proteins, this CDR3 gives the full variable domain: EPEVTQTPSHQVTQMGQEVILRCVPISNHLYFYWYRQILGQKVEFLVSFYNNEISEKSEIFDDQFSVERPDGSNFTLKIRSTKLEDSAMYFCASSRQGAGDEKLFFGSGTQLSVL.